One and the same sample provided the 22 T cell receptor beta chains below, sequenced in a study of shared clonotypes between healthy human individuals. The table came from immunoSEQ multiplex PCR; TCRdb's copy has only in-frame clones and leaves some out. The sample has roughly 2.5 million clones; approximately 92% are singletons. The sequenced sample consisted of naive CD4+ T cells sorted from blood. Subset of the sample: CD45RA+ positively selected. These TCRs come from a man younger than 30 in good health.

The rearrangement links TRBV5-4 to TRBJ1-6; D unresolved. V lost 3 bases and J lost 10, with 20 bases in between. Germline lookup yields CDR1 SGHNT and CDR2 YYREEE (reference sequence). This CDR3 has 16 amino acids. The CDR3 spells CASSSAPDPSASPLHF. CDR3 nucleotide sequence: TGTGCCAGCAGCTCCGCCCCGGACCCCAGCGCCTCACCCCTCCACTTT.

The chain recombines TRBV2 with TRBJ2-1, with TRBD2 matching 12 bases. The CDR3 totals 15 residues. Germline V gives CDR1 SNHLY, CDR2 FYNNEI. Trimming removed 6 bases from V and 8 bases from J; junction bases left unmatched: 8. The CDR3 DNA follows: TGTGCCAGCAGAGGACTAGCGGGGCGCGGCGATGAGCAGTTCTTC. Protein product: CASRGLAGRGDEQFF.

The CDR3 sequence: CASSGGNTEAFF. CDR3 in DNA: TGTGCCAGCAGCGGGGGGAACACTGAAGCTTTCTTT. V and J are TRBV5-4 and TRBJ1-1, with D possibly TRBD1 on 5 matching bases. V shed 4 bases and J shed 1 base, with 5 bases lying between them. Germline CDR1 reads SGHNT; CDR2 reads YYREEE (reference sequence). The CDR3 sequence is 12 residues long. Full variable domain (outside the CDR3, taken from reference TRBV5-4 and TRBJ1-1): ETGVTQSPTHLIKTRGQQVTLRCSSQSGHNTVSWYQQALGQGPQFIFQYYREEENGRGNFPPRFSGLQFPNYSSELNVNALELDDSALYLCASSGGNTEAFFGQGTRLTVV.

This chain joins TRBV11-2 and TRBJ2-5, with 9 bases fitting TRBD1. The CDR3 totals 12 residues. With 11 bases clipped from V and 4 bases from J, the junction kept 5 bases outside the gene matches. CDR1 and CDR2 from the germline V gene are SGHAT and FQNNGV. The CDR3 loop is CASGQGRETQYF. As DNA, the CDR3 is TGTGCCTCCGGACAGGGGAGAGAGACCCAGTACTTC. Supplemented by reference TRBV11-2 and TRBJ2-5, the full variable domain reads EAGVAQSPRYKIIEKRQSVAFWCNPISGHATLYWYQQILGQGPKLLIQFQNNGVVDDSQLPKDRFSAERLKGVDSTLKIQPAKLEDSAVYLCASGQGRETQYFGPGTRLLVL.

The chain uses TRBV18 and TRBJ2-7, with D perhaps TRBD1 (6 bases). The CDR3 covers 13 residues. Trimming cost V 5 bases and J 4 bases, with 12 bases left between them. Germline loops: CDR1 KGHSH, CDR2 LQKENI. Here the CDR3 reads CASSTIQGYEQYF. In DNA form, the CDR3 reads TGTGCCAGCTCAACGATACAGGGTTACGAGCAGTACTTC.

The gene calls are TRBV6-1 and TRBJ2-1; 9 bases map to TRBD1. V was clipped by 6 bases and J by 7 bases; unmatched bases: 7. The CDR3 is made up of 14 amino acids. Looked up from germline, CDR1 is MNHNS and CDR2 is SASEGT. CDR3 sequence: CASRSGTGWNEQFF. In DNA form, the CDR3 reads TGTGCCAGCAGGTCCGGGACAGGGTGGAATGAGCAGTTCTTC.

The genes are TRBV29-1 and TRBJ2-3; 8 bases map to TRBD1. Germline V gene data show CDR1 as SQVTM and CDR2 as ANQGSEA. V shed 2 bases, J shed 1 base, and the junction held 5 bases outside the gene matches. The length of the CDR3 is 15 residues. CDR3 coding DNA: TGCAGCGTTGAAAGGGGGACAGGCGGCACAGATACGCAGTATTTT. Residues: CSVERGTGGTDTQYF.

The V and J genes are TRBV2 and TRBJ1-5, with D tentatively TRBD1 (5 bases). The CDR3 totals 14 residues. Germline V gives CDR1 SNHLY, CDR2 FYNNEI. The V end was cut by 8 bases, the J end by 0 bases, with 11 bases between. The CDR3 here is CASGGSSSNQPQHF. The CDR3 nucleotides read TGTGCCAGCGGGGGGTCCAGTAGCAATCAGCCCCAGCATTTT.

V and J are TRBV14 and TRBJ2-1, with D perhaps matching TRBD2 (6 bases). CDR3 size: 13 residues. The V and J ends lost 4 bases and 10 bases respectively, with 14 bases between them. Germline V gene data show CDR1 as SGHDN and CDR2 as FVKESK. This CDR3 reads CASSPLAATEQFF. DNA of the CDR3: TGTGCCAGCAGCCCATTAGCGGCTACGGAGCAGTTCTTC.

This clone was seen more than once but under ten times. The V call is TRBV5-4, the J call TRBJ1-2, with no clear D. This CDR3 is built from 11 residues. Looked up from germline, CDR1 is SGHNT and CDR2 is YYREEE (reference sequence). V lost 3 bases to trimming and J lost 5 bases, with 5 bases between them. The CDR3, as DNA: TGTGCCAGCAGCTCGGGGTATGGCTACACCTTC. Protein: CASSSGYGYTF.

The chain couples TRBV7-8 to TRBJ2-5; 11 bases map to TRBD2. V was pared by 4 bases and J by 4 bases, with 8 bases of the junction left unmatched. This CDR3 comprises 16 residues. CDR1 is SGHVS and CDR2 is FQNEAQ in the germline V gene. The CDR3 protein is CASSSTSGMAGETQYF. CDR3 coding DNA: TGTGCCAGCAGCTCGACTAGCGGGATGGCGGGAGAGACCCAGTACTTC.

The CDR3 sequence: CASSHRTMNTEAFF. Written as DNA, the CDR3 is TGTGCCAGCAGCCACAGGACTATGAACACTGAAGCTTTCTTT. This chain connects TRBV6-1 to TRBJ1-1, with a weak D call TRBD1 (5 bases). Deletions cut 6 bases from V and 0 bases from J, with 11 bases between. The CDR3 runs 14 residues. Germline V gives CDR1 MNHNS, CDR2 SASEGT.

V usage is TRBV7-2 and J usage is TRBJ2-7; no definite D call. The CDR3 consists of 15 residues. V lost 2 bases and J lost 3, with 14 bases in between. The germline V gene encodes CDR1 SGHTA and CDR2 FQGNSA. CDR3 DNA: TGTGCCAGCAGCTTAAATCCAATGGGCAGCTACGAGCAGTACTTC. This gives the protein CASSLNPMGSYEQYF.

This clone was recorded only once. The chain is built from TRBV19 and TRBJ2-7; tentative D call: TRBD1 (5 bases). Per germline, CDR1 LNHDA and CDR2 SQIVND (reference sequence). The CDR3 loop spans 14 amino acids. The V end lost 3 bases, the J end lost 2 bases, and 11 bases lay between the germline ends. Here the CDR3 reads CASSIQGTPYEQYF. CDR3 DNA sequence: TGTGCCAGTAGTATTCAGGGTACCCCCTACGAGCAGTACTTC. Variable domain in full (rest from reference TRBV19 and TRBJ2-7): DGGITQSPKYLFRKEGQNVTLSCEQNLNHDAMYWYRQDPGQGLRLIYYSQIVNDFQKGDIAEGYSVSREKKESFPLTVTSAQKNPTAFYLCASSIQGTPYEQYFGPGTRLTVT.

In the case of this clone: Other DNA variants within this sample encode the same CDR3. The rearrangement links TRBV6-6 to TRBJ2-7; tentatively, D is TRBD1 or TRBD2 (5 bases each). CDR1 is MNHNY and CDR2 is SVGAGI in the germline V gene (reference sequence). This CDR3 is 14 amino acids long. Trimming cost V 0 bases and J 2 bases, with 8 bases left between them. This CDR3 reads CASSYSRGPYEQYF. The DNA of the CDR3 is TGTGCCAGCAGTTACTCGAGGGGACCCTACGAGCAGTACTTC.

The genes are TRBV7-2 and TRBJ2-1, with D unclear. The V end was cut by 5 bases, the J end by 7 bases, with 18 bases between. The germline V gene encodes CDR1 SGHTA and CDR2 FQGNSA. There are 15 residues in the CDR3. CDR3 coding DNA: TGTGCCAGCAGCCACCACGACCGGCTACTTAATGAGCAGTTCTTC. Its translation is CASSHHDRLLNEQFF.

The chain has TRBV11-3 and TRBJ2-1; unclear D gene. V dropped 6 bases and J dropped 6 bases, with 12 bases sitting between them. Germline CDR1 is SGHNT and CDR2 is YENEEA. This CDR3 has 13 residues. The CDR3 here is CASSTWVGNEQFF. In DNA form, the CDR3 reads TGTGCCAGCAGTACTTGGGTTGGCAATGAGCAGTTCTTC.

The chain links TRBV7-9 to TRBJ1-1; 7 bases align to TRBD1. Germline-derived CDR1 and CDR2 are SEHNR and FQNEAQ (reference sequence). The CDR3 runs 13 residues. The trim removed 6 bases at V and 5 bases at J, leaving 6 bases unmatched. This CDR3 reads CASSYSGGTEAFF. Here the CDR3 DNA reads TGTGCCAGCAGTTATTCAGGGGGAACTGAAGCTTTCTTT.

This chain's CDR3 is CAISSDVTYGYTF. CDR3 sequence (DNA): TGTGCCATCAGTTCCGACGTCACCTATGGCTACACCTTC. The chain combines TRBV10-3 with TRBJ1-2; D not resolved. Deletions cut 5 bases from V and 4 bases from J, with 11 bases between. Germline V lookup: CDR1 ENHRY, CDR2 SYGVKD. The CDR3 runs to 13 residues.

V and J are TRBV18 and TRBJ1-3; D not resolved. Trimming removed 3 bases at V and 1 base at J, with 13 bases between. The CDR3 runs to 16 residues. Germline lookup yields CDR1 KGHSH and CDR2 LQKENI. The CDR3 region is CASSPPAPISGNTIYF. CDR3 sequence (DNA): TGTGCCAGCTCACCCCCCGCCCCTATTTCTGGAAACACCATATATTTT.

This chain links TRBV1 with TRBJ1-6. TRBV1 constitutes a pseudogene. The CDR3 is 16 amino acids. This chain's CDR3 is CTSSQQSVPPNSPLHF. CDR3 DNA sequence: TGCACCAGCAGCCAGCAGAGTGTACCCCCTAATTCACCCCTCCACTTT.

The J gene is TRBJ2-4, the V gene TRBV19; maybe TRBD1 (6 bases). There are 15 residues in the CDR3. The germline V and J ends were trimmed by 1 base and 0 bases, with 7 bases remaining between them. Germline loops: CDR1 LNHDA, CDR2 SQIVND (reference sequence). The chain's CDR3 is CASSIGTVAKNIQYF. In nucleotides, the CDR3 is TGTGCCAGTAGTATAGGGACAGTAGCCAAAAACATTCAGTACTTC.